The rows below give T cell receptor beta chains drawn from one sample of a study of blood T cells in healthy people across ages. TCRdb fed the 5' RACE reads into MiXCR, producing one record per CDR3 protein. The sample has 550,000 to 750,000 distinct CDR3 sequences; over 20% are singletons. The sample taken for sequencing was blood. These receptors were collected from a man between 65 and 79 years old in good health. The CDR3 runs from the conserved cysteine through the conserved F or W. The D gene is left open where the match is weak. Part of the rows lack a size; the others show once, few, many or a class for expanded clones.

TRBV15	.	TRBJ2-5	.	CAASRADRLQETQYF	TGTGCCGCCAGCAGGGCCGACAGGCTCCAAGAGACCCAGTACTTC
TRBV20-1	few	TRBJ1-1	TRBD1	CSATAGGWTEAFF	TGCAGTGCTACAGCAGGGGGATGGACTGAAGCTTTCTTT
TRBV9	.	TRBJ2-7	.	CASSADSYYEQYF	TGTGCCAGCAGCGCGGACAGTTACTACGAGCAGTACTTC
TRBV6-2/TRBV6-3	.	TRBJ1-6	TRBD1	CASRDRGSSYNSPLHF	TGTGCCAGCAGAGACAGGGGGAGCTCCTATAATTCACCCCTCCACTTT
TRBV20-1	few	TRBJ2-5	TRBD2	CSASTWASGKQETQYF	TGCAGTGCCTCCACCTGGGCTAGCGGAAAACAAGAGACCCAGTACTTC
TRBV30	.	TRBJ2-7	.	CAWGGQRGNEQYF	TGTGCCTGGGGGGGACAGCGGGGGAACGAGCAGTACTTC
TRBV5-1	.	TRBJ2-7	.	CASSLEPDSSYEQYF	TGCGCCAGCAGCTTGGAACCAGATTCTTCCTACGAGCAGTACTTC
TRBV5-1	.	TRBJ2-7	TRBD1	CASSLGRTGLNEQYF	TGCGCCAGCAGCTTGGGCCGGACAGGGTTGAACGAGCAGTACTTC
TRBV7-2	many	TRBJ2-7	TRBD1	CASSLLSGTASYEQYF	TGTGCCAGCAGCTTATTATCCGGGACAGCCTCCTACGAGCAGTACTTC
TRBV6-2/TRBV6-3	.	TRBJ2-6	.	CASSAGVWGANVLTF	TGTGCCAGTTCGGCAGGGGTCTGGGGGGCCAACGTCCTGACTTTC
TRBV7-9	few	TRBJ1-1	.	CASSPGGRTEAFF	TGTGCCAGCAGCCCTGGGGGGCGAACTGAAGCTTTCTTT
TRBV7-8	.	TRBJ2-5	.	CASSIPSSVLQETQYF	TGTGCCAGCAGCATCCCTTCTAGCGTACTCCAAGAGACCCAGTACTTC
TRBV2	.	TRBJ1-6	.	CASAVKFGENSPLHF	TGTGCCAGCGCCGTGAAATTTGGAGAGAATTCACCCCTCCACTTT
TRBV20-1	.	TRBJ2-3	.	CSAKLVSPGPSPQYF	TGCAGTGCTAAGCTCGTCTCTCCGGGGCCTTCTCCGCAGTATTTT
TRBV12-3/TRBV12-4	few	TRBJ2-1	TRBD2	CASSPSITSSGRVPYTYNEQFF	TGTGCCAGCAGTCCTAGCATAACCTCTAGCGGGAGGGTCCCCTACACCTACAATGAGCAGTTCTTC
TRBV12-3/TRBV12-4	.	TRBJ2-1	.	CASSLARHNEQFF	TGTGCCAGCAGTTTAGCCAGACACAATGAGCAGTTCTTC
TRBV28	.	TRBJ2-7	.	CASNSGFLSYEQYF	TGTGCCAGCAACTCGGGGTTTCTCTCCTACGAGCAGTACTTC
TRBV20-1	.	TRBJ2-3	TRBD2	CSAIAGVGDTQYF	TGCAGTGCTATTGCGGGGGTCGGAGATACGCAGTATTTT
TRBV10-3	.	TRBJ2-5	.	CAISGRGSETQYF	TGTGCCATCAGCGGCCGGGGGTCAGAGACCCAGTACTTC
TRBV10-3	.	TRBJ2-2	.	CAISEFVGVDSGELFF	TGTGCCATCAGTGAGTTTGTGGGAGTCGATAGCGGGGAGCTGTTTTTT
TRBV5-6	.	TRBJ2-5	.	CASSFGQTETQYF	TGTGCCAGCAGCTTCGGACAGACAGAGACCCAGTACTTC
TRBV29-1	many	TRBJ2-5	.	CSVEVQQGGETQYF	TGCAGCGTTGAAGTCCAACAGGGTGGAGAGACCCAGTACTTC
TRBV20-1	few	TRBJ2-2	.	CSARQTGTTGELFF	TGCAGTGCTAGACAAACCGGGACAACCGGGGAGCTGTTTTTT
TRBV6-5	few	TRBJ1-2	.	CASSYSKQYGYTF	TGTGCCAGCAGTTACTCGAAACAGTATGGCTACACCTTC
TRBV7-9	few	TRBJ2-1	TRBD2	CASSLRGLAGGYNEQFF	TGTGCCAGCAGCTTAAGAGGACTAGCGGGAGGGTACAATGAGCAGTTCTTC
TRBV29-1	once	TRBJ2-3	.	CSVEGRQSGDTQYF	TGCAGCGTTGAAGGGAGACAGTCCGGAGATACGCAGTATTTT
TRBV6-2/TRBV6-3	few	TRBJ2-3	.	CASSYPMGTTVLGTQYF	TGTGCCAGCAGTTACCCGATGGGGACCACAGTGCTCGGTACGCAGTATTTT
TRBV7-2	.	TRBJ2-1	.	CASSDPSSSYNERFF	TGTGCCAGCAGCGACCCGTCTAGCTCCTACAATGAGCGGTTCTTC
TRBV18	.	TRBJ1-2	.	CASSRPSGGYGYTF	TGTGCCAGCTCTCGGCCTTCTGGAGGTTATGGCTACACCTTC
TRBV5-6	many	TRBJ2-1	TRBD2	CASSLVGLGSSYNEQFF	TGTGCCAGCAGCTTGGTGGGACTAGGGAGCTCCTACAATGAGCAGTTCTTC
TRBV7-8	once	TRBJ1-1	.	CASSSAAQLNTEAFF	TGTGCCAGCAGCTCCGCAGCCCAGCTGAACACTGAAGCTTTCTTT
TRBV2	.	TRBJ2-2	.	CASSADANTGELFF	TGTGCCAGCAGTGCTGACGCGAACACCGGGGAGCTGTTTTTT
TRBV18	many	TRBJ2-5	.	CASSPGTQETQYF	TGTGCCAGCTCACCAGGGACTCAAGAGACCCAGTACTTC
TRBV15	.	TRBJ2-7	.	CATSRDAGPYEQYF	TGTGCCACCAGCAGAGATGCGGGCCCCTACGAGCAGTACTTC
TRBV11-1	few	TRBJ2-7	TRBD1	CASSVSGTGPHEQYF	TGTGCCAGCAGCGTATCCGGGACAGGCCCCCACGAGCAGTACTTC
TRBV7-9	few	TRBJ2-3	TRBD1	CASSIPGQGAADTQYF	TGTGCCAGCAGCATCCCGGGACAGGGGGCGGCAGATACGCAGTATTTT
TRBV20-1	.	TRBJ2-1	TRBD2	CSAGSSGGAYNEQFF	TGCAGTGCTGGTTCTAGCGGAGGCGCCTACAATGAGCAGTTCTTC
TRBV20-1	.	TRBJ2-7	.	CSATRTDNLSYEQYF	TGCAGTGCTACCCGGACGGATAACCTTTCCTACGAGCAGTACTTC
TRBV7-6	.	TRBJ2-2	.	CASSSPFRESKVGELFF	TGTGCCAGCAGCTCCCCCTTTCGGGAGTCAAAAGTGGGGGAGCTGTTTTTT
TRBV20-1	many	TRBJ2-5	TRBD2	CSARGTSGQETQYF	TGCAGTGCTAGGGGGACTAGCGGGCAAGAGACCCAGTACTTC
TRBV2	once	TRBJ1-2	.	CASTQGLYGYTF	TGTGCCAGCACGCAGGGCCTCTATGGCTACACCTTC
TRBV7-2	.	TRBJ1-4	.	CASSLDVGASREKLFF	TGTGCCAGCAGCTTAGATGTGGGGGCCTCGAGAGAAAAACTGTTTTTT
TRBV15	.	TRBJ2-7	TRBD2	CATSRDWLAGDDEQYF	TGTGCCACCAGCAGAGATTGGCTAGCGGGAGACGACGAGCAGTACTTC
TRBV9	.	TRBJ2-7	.	CASSTRPGYEQYF	TGTGCCAGCAGCACCCGACCAGGATACGAGCAGTACTTC
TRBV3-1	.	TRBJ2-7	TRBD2	CASSLEGGSGEQYF	TGTGCCAGCAGCCTAGAGGGCGGGAGTGGCGAGCAGTACTTC
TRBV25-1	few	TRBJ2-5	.	CASSGDKLAETQYF	TGTGCCAGCAGTGGTGACAAACTGGCGGAGACCCAGTACTTC
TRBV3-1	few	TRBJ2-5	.	CASSQEARGPQETQYF	TGTGCCAGCAGCCAAGAGGCGAGAGGGCCGCAAGAGACCCAGTACTTC
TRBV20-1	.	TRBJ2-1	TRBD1	CSAPPGGGSYNEQFF	TGCAGTGCACCTCCAGGGGGCGGATCCTACAATGAGCAGTTCTTC